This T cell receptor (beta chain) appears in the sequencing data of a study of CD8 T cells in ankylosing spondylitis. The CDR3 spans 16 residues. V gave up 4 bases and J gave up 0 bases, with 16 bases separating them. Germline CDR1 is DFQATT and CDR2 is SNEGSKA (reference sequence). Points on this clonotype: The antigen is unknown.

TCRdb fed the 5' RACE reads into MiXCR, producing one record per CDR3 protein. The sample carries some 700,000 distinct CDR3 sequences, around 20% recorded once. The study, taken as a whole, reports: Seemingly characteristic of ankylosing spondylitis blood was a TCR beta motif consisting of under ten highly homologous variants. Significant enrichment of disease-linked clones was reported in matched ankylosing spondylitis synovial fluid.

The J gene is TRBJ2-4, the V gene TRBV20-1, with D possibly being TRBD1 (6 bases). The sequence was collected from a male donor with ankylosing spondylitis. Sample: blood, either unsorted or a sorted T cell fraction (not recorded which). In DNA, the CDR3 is TGCAGTGCTACCAGGGGATACGGACTAGCCAAAAACATTCAGTACTTC. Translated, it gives CSATRGYGLAKNIQYF.